The 25 T cell receptor beta chains below come from one sample, sequenced in a study of T-cell reconstitution after alpha-beta-depleted transplantation in children. Using unique molecular identifiers, the investigators prepared the TCRbeta library. Using its own MiXCR run on the PCR reads, TCRdb lists one record per CDR3 protein. The profile covers nearly 550,000 distinct CDR3 sequences, with around 19% appearing a single time and over 3% taken by the ten largest. Specimen: PBMCs from the stem cell graft donor, collected from the stem cell graft. The receptors were sampled from a human donor who donated a stem cell graft to a child with acute lymphoblastic leukemia.

V and J are TRBV5-1 and TRBJ2-2, with unresolved D. The CDR3 length is 13 residues. Germline V gene lookup returns CDR1 SGHRS and CDR2 YFSETQ. Trimming cost V 6 bases and J 5 bases, with 11 bases left between them. The CDR3 nucleotides read TGCGCCAGCAAACTTTCGGTTACCGGGGAGCTGTTTTTT. It codes for CASKLSVTGELFF.

The chain links TRBV15 to TRBJ2-1, with 7 bases aligning to TRBD1. V gave up 0 bases and J gave up 2 bases; unmatched junction bases: 10. From germline, CDR1 is LNHNV and CDR2 YYDKDF (reference sequence). The CDR3 is made up of 18 amino acids. The CDR3 spells CATSRETSYRGPYNEQFF. CDR3 DNA sequence: TGTGCCACCAGCAGAGAAACGTCCTACAGGGGTCCCTACAATGAGCAGTTCTTC.

Concerning this clonotype: One junction end does not reproduce the germline sequence, and a read error may be involved. The chain uses TRBV6-1 and TRBJ2-1; no reliable D call. The CDR3 is 15 amino acids. CDR1 MNHNS and CDR2 SASEGT come from the germline V gene. Here the CDR3 DNA reads TGTGCCAGCAGCCCATCAGTAGGGTCCTACAATCAGCAGTTCTTC. Residues: CASSPSVGSYNQQFF.

The chain recombines TRBV6-6 with TRBJ1-1; D gene ambiguous. CDR3 size: 13 residues. Looked up from germline, CDR1 is MNHNY and CDR2 is SVGAGI (reference sequence). V lost 3 bases, J lost 1 base, and 6 bases lay in between. CDR3 region: CASSYQENTEAFF. In DNA, the CDR3 is TGTGCCAGCAGTTATCAAGAGAACACTGAAGCTTTCTTT.

CDR3 region: CASIGTSGRKTQYF. The DNA of the CDR3 is TGTGCCAGCATTGGGACTAGCGGGAGAAAGACCCAGTACTTC. The V and J genes are TRBV2 and TRBJ2-5; 14 nucleotides agree with TRBD2. This CDR3 spans 14 amino acids. With 7 bases clipped from V and 6 bases from J, the junction kept 4 bases outside the gene matches. CDR1 SNHLY and CDR2 FYNNEI come from the germline V gene.

This clonotype appeared a few times. The rearrangement joins TRBV29-1 to TRBJ1-2; D gene ambiguous. The CDR3 loop spans 12 amino acids. With 3 bases removed from V and 3 bases from J, the gap between germline ends came to 8 bases. Germline V gives CDR1 SQVTM, CDR2 ANQGSEA. CDR3 protein: CSVEGEDYGYTF. CDR3 nucleotides: TGCAGCGTTGAGGGCGAGGACTATGGCTACACCTTC.

The genes are TRBV29-1 and TRBJ2-2, with D possibly being TRBD2 (6 bases). CDR3 size: 13 residues. CDR1 SQVTM and CDR2 ANQGSEA come from the germline V gene. The V end lost 5 bases, the J end lost 4 bases, and 11 bases lay between the germline ends. CDR3 bases: TGCAGCGTTACGAGACTAGGCACCGGGGAGCTGTTTTTT. Translated, it gives CSVTRLGTGELFF.

This clonotype was detected ten times or more. The V and J genes are TRBV5-1 and TRBJ1-2; D uncertain. Trimming pared 0 bases from V and 4 bases from J, leaving 10 bases between. The CDR3 sequence is 14 residues long. CDR1 is SGHRS, CDR2 YFSETQ, per germline. CDR3 amino acids: CASSLDGRSYGYTF. The DNA for the CDR3 is TGCGCCAGCAGCTTGGATGGCAGATCCTATGGCTACACCTTC.

The chain has TRBV20-1 and TRBJ1-2; TRBD1 might be the D (5 bases). Germline CDR1 is DFQATT and CDR2 is SNEGSKA (reference sequence). The CDR3 consists of 13 residues. Between the trimmed V and J ends, which lost 5 bases and 8 bases, there was a span of 18 bases. The CDR3 nucleotides read TGCAGTGCTCCAATGGGGACGGCGCAGGGCTACACCTTC. Residues: CSAPMGTAQGYTF.

The chain joins TRBV27 to TRBJ2-7; TRBD2 is a possible D gene (6 bases). V was pared by 4 bases and J by 0 bases, with 7 bases between. This CDR3 has 13 residues. Germline CDR1 MNHEY, CDR2 SMNVEV (reference sequence). CDR3 sequence (DNA): TGTGCCAGCAGTTGGCGGGACTCCTACGAGCAGTACTTC. Translation gives CASSWRDSYEQYF.

Concerning this clonotype itself: Germline and junction disagree at one end, which may indicate a read error. The rearrangement joins TRBV7-9 to TRBJ2-7, with TRBD1 matching 9 bases. This CDR3 spans 13 amino acids. The germline V gene has CDR1 SEHNR and CDR2 FQNEAQ (reference sequence). The CDR3 sequence: CASRGGQGYAQYF. CDR3 nucleotides: TGTGCCAGCAGAGGGGGACAGGGCTACGCGCAGTACTTC.

With regard to this clonotype: A junction boundary mismatches the germline segment, possibly from a read error. The J gene is TRBJ2-1, the V gene TRBV4-1, with 15 bases that match TRBD2. This CDR3 is built from 19 residues. CDR1 MGHRA and CDR2 YSYEKL come from the germline V gene. CDR3 bases: TGCGCCAGCAGACAAGGACTAGCGGGAGGGCTATACCGTTGGAATGAGCAGTTCTTC. Encoded protein: CASRQGLAGGLYRWNEQFF.

The CDR3 loop is CASSLDERGLREQYF. The CDR3 DNA is TGCGCCAGCAGCTTGGATGAAAGGGGGTTGCGGGAGCAGTACTTC. This chain connects TRBV5-1 to TRBJ2-7; possible D gene TRBD1, 6 bases. The CDR3 length is 15 residues. V was trimmed by 0 bases and J by 7 bases, leaving 17 bases between them. In germline, CDR1 is SGHRS, CDR2 YFSETQ. Combining the CDR3 with reference TRBV5-1 and TRBJ2-7 gives the whole variable domain KAGVTQTPRYLIKTRGQQVTLSCSPISGHRSVSWYQQTPGQGLQFLFEYFSETQRNKGNFPGRFSGRQFSNSRSEMNVSTLELGDSALYLCASSLDERGLREQYFGPGTRLTVT.

The chain employs TRBV5-1 and TRBJ2-2; D call uncertain. The CDR3 is 16 residues long. Germline CDR1 is SGHRS and CDR2 is YFSETQ. V lost 3 bases, J lost 1 base, and 13 bases lay in between. DNA for the CDR3: TGCGCCAGCAGCTCCAATGCGAAAATGAACACCGGGGAGCTGTTTTTT. It yields the protein CASSSNAKMNTGELFF.

This clonotype was seen only a few times. V and J are TRBV12-3 or TRBV12-4 and TRBJ2-5, with 14 bases that match TRBD2. CDR3 length: 17 amino acids. The V segment lost 5 bases and the J segment 6 bases; nucleotides outside the gene matches: 11. The CDR3 loop is CASSLRGLAGAWKTQYF. The CDR3, as DNA: TGTGCCAGCAGTCTAAGGGGACTAGCGGGAGCGTGGAAGACCCAGTACTTC.

In its sample, this clonotype was seen a few times. The rearrangement links TRBV19 to TRBJ2-3; 8 nucleotides match TRBD2. The ends lost 3 bases at V and 1 base at J; junction bases unmatched: 3. This CDR3 spans 15 amino acids. Looked up from germline, CDR1 is LNHDA and CDR2 is SQIVND (reference sequence). CDR3 nucleotides: TGTGCCAGTAGTATGGCAGCGGGGGGCACAGATACGCAGTATTTT. Encoded protein: CASSMAAGGTDTQYF. Variable domain in full (rest from reference TRBV19 and TRBJ2-3): DGGITQSPKYLFRKEGQNVTLSCEQNLNHDAMYWYRQDPGQGLRLIYYSQIVNDFQKGDIAEGYSVSREKKESFPLTVTSAQKNPTAFYLCASSMAAGGTDTQYFGPGTRLTVL.

The chain is built from TRBV29-1 and TRBJ2-5; D gene unclear. From germline, CDR1 is SQVTM and CDR2 ANQGSEA. The CDR3 runs to 13 residues. The V end lost 1 base, the J end lost 1 base, and 7 bases lay between the germline ends. DNA of the CDR3: TGCAGCGTTGAAGGAAGGCCCCAAGAGACCCAGTACTTC. As protein: CSVEGRPQETQYF.

The chain carries TRBV6-6 and TRBJ2-7; D not certain. This CDR3 is built from 13 residues. Trimming stripped 7 bases from V and 1 base from J, with 11 bases between. Germline CDR1 is MNHNY and CDR2 is SVGAGI (reference sequence). CDR3 bases: TGTGCCAGCACCTACGGAGCTTCCTACGAGCAGTACTTC. Its protein is CASTYGASYEQYF.

J is TRBJ1-3 and V is TRBV4-1, with unresolved D. The CDR3 consists of 15 residues. Germline V gives CDR1 MGHRA, CDR2 YSYEKL. V was clipped by 1 base and J by 4 bases, with 11 bases between them. The CDR3 loop is CASSQAGSSGNTIYF. The CDR3 region has the DNA TGCGCCAGCAGCCAAGCTGGCTCCTCAGGAAACACCATATATTTT.

This clonotype has ten or more counts. This chain uses TRBV5-1 with TRBJ2-5; 11 nucleotides match TRBD2. V shed 4 bases, J shed 2 bases, and the junction held 4 bases outside the gene matches. This CDR3 is built from 15 residues. Germline-derived CDR1 and CDR2 are SGHRS and YFSETQ. CDR3: CASSPGTSGQETQYF. DNA for the CDR3: TGCGCCAGCAGCCCCGGGACTAGCGGACAAGAGACCCAGTACTTC.

The gene calls are TRBV29-1 and TRBJ1-2; D is unclear. Germline V gene lookup returns CDR1 SQVTM and CDR2 ANQGSEA. The CDR3 runs 11 residues. V gave up 0 bases and J gave up 8 bases, with 7 bases separating them. CDR3 region: CSVEEARGYTF. The CDR3 bases are TGCAGCGTTGAAGAAGCGCGCGGCTACACCTTC. Full variable domain (outside the CDR3, taken from reference TRBV29-1 and TRBJ1-2): SAVISQKPSRDICQRGTSLTIQCQVDSQVTMMFWYRQQPGQSLTLIATANQGSEATYESGFVIDKFPISRPNLTFSTLTVSNMSPEDSSIYLCSVEEARGYTFGSGTRLTVV.

In this sample, this clonotype turned up a few times. V and J are TRBV30 and TRBJ1-5, with D tentatively TRBD1 (6 bases). The CDR3 spans 15 residues. Germline V CDR1 and CDR2: GTSNPN, SVGIG (reference sequence). V lost 3 bases and J 0 bases, leaving 12 bases between the germline ends. The CDR3 DNA sequence: TGTGCCTGGAGCCCGGGACATACTAGCAATCAGCCCCAGCATTTT. Protein sequence: CAWSPGHTSNQPQHF.

The V gene is TRBV5-1, the J gene TRBJ2-3; D is perhaps TRBD2 (6 bases). V was cut by 10 bases and J by 6 bases, with 6 bases left in between. Germline-derived CDR1 and CDR2 are SGHRS and YFSETQ. The CDR3 length is 9 residues. The CDR3, as DNA: TGCGCCCGGGGGGATACGCAGTATTTT. This translates into CARGDTQYF.

The chain links TRBV30 to TRBJ2-7; D call uncertain. With 2 bases removed from V and 3 bases from J, the gap between germline ends came to 11 bases. Germline lookup yields CDR1 GTSNPN and CDR2 SVGIG (reference sequence). The CDR3 runs to 13 residues. DNA for the CDR3: TGTGCCTGGAGTCAAGGGAACTTCTACGAGCAGTACTTC. Protein sequence: CAWSQGNFYEQYF.

The chain recombines TRBV5-6 with TRBJ1-2; tentatively, D is TRBD1 (6 bases). V shed 0 bases and J shed 6 bases, with 12 bases lying between them. This CDR3 region has 14 residues. Per germline, CDR1 SGHDT and CDR2 YYEEEE. CDR3 residues: CASSLGRGVNGYTF. CDR3 bases: TGTGCCAGCAGCTTGGGCAGGGGCGTGAATGGCTACACCTTC.